Listed below are T cell receptor beta chains from one sample, sequenced in a study of blood T cell repertoires in COVID-19. The data were produced by immunoSEQ multiplex PCR, yet TCRdb's version contains in-frame clones alone and is incomplete. The table shows about 95,000 clones, with roughly 90% occurring only once. The sample was peripheral blood. These receptor sequences come from a man aged 60-69 years with COVID-19, enrolled during active disease. The CDR3 runs from the conserved cysteine through the conserved F or W. D genes are given only for firm matches. Not every row has a clone size; where given, it reads once, few, many or a size class.

NA,TRBV30,16,TRBJ1-5,NA,TGTGCCTGGAGTGGCCTCCTAGACCCCCTCGGGCAGCCCCAGCATTTT,CAWSGLLDPLGQPQHF
TRBD1,TRBV5-1,15,TRBJ1-4,NA,TGCGCCAGCAGGCAAGCCGGGACAGGGGATGAAAAACTGTTTTTT,CASRQAGTGDEKLFF
NA,TRBV5-6,15,TRBJ1-2,NA,TGTGCCAGCAGCTTGGCGGGGGGACCCCTCTATGGCTACACCTTC,CASSLAGGPLYGYTF
NA,TRBV5-4,13,TRBJ1-1,NA,TGTGCCAGCAGCCTGGACCAGGCTGGTGAAGCTTTCTTT,CASSLDQAGEAFF
NA,TRBV11-3,15,TRBJ1-2,NA,TGTGCCAGCAGCCAATCTCGGTCAGGGAACTATGGCTACACCTTC,CASSQSRSGNYGYTF
NA,TRBV3-1/TRBV3-2,15,TRBJ2-7,NA,TGTGCCAGCAGCCAAGATTCACTAGGAACTAGGTTTCAGTACTTC,CASSQDSLGTRFQYF
TRBD1,TRBV30,14,TRBJ1-1,once,TGTGCCTGGAACTTTATGGGCAGGGGGGCTGAAGCTTTCTTT,CAWNFMGRGAEAFF
TRBD2,TRBV10-2,15,TRBJ2-1,NA,TGCGCCAGCAGGGCCTCTAGCGGGGGATACAATGAGCAGTTCTTC,CASRASSGGYNEQFF
TRBD2,TRBV3-1/TRBV3-2,16,TRBJ2-1,NA,TGTGCCAGCAGCCAAGATCTAGCGGGAGGCCGGAATGAGCAGTTCTTC,CASSQDLAGGRNEQFF
TRBD1,TRBV7-9,15,TRBJ1-4,NA,TGTGCCAGCAGCGCCCGGACAGGAGGGACTGAAAAACTGTTTTTT,CASSARTGGTEKLFF
TRBD1,TRBV19,15,TRBJ1-6,NA,TGTGCCAGTACCCCCGTTGGACAGGGTAATTCACCCCTCCACTTT,CASTPVGQGNSPLHF
TRBD2,TRBV10-3,16,TRBJ2-3,NA,TGTGCCATCAGTGATCCTAGCGGGATCCGCACAGATACGCAGTATTTT,CAISDPSGIRTDTQYF
TRBD2,TRBV7-3,15,TRBJ2-7,NA,TGTGCCAGCAGATCCGGACTAGCGAACTCCTACGAGCAGTACTTC,CASRSGLANSYEQYF
TRBD1,TRBV7-9,13,TRBJ2-3,NA,TGTGCCAGCAGCGGACAGGGATGGGATACGCAGTATTTT,CASSGQGWDTQYF
TRBD2,TRBV27,13,TRBJ2-7,NA,TGTGCCAGCAGTAATAGCGGGAGCTACGAGCAGTACTTC,CASSNSGSYEQYF
TRBD1,TRBV5-1,16,TRBJ2-1,NA,TGCGCCAGCAGCTTGGCCCGGGACAGGGGCTACAATGAGCAGTTCTTC,CASSLARDRGYNEQFF
NA,TRBV6-5,13,TRBJ1-2,NA,TGTGCCACCCAAACCGCGGCAGACTATGGCTACACCTTC,CATQTAADYGYTF
TRBD1,TRBV2,17,TRBJ1-2,NA,TGTGCCAGCAGTGAAAGGATCGGGACAGGGCTACACTATGGCTACACCTTC,CASSERIGTGLHYGYTF
NA,TRBV4-2,16,TRBJ2-2,NA,TGTGCCAGCAGCCTGCAAGGGGGAGAGGACACCGGGGAGCTGTTTTTT,CASSLQGGEDTGELFF
TRBD2,TRBV24-1,14,TRBJ2-3,NA,TGTGCCACCGCTACTGGGACTAGCCCAGATACGCAGTATTTT,CATATGTSPDTQYF
TRBD2,TRBV19,14,TRBJ2-7,NA,TGTGCCAGTAGTATCGGGACTAGCGGGACCGAGCAGTACTTC,CASSIGTSGTEQYF
NA,TRBV12-5,14,TRBJ2-3,NA,TGTGCTAGTGGTCCAACCACTAGGTCGGATACGCAGTATTTT,CASGPTTRSDTQYF
TRBD2,TRBV11-3,15,TRBJ2-1,NA,TGTGCCAGCAGCTTGGGCGGGACTAGGGGCTATGAGCAGTTCTTC,CASSLGGTRGYEQFF
TRBD1,TRBV27,16,TRBJ1-5,NA,TGTGCCAGCAGTCCAGCGGACAGGGCTAGCAATCAGCCCCAGCATTTT,CASSPADRASNQPQHF
TRBD1,TRBV18,15,TRBJ1-1,NA,TGTGCCAGCTCTTACTCGACAGGGATGAACACTGAAGCTTTCTTT,CASSYSTGMNTEAFF
NA,TRBV9,17,TRBJ2-1,once,TGTGCCAGCAGCGTTAGGGGGGACAGAAGCGGCCCGAATGAGCAGTTCTTC,CASSVRGDRSGPNEQFF
NA,TRBV28,11,TRBJ2-5,NA,TGTGCCAGCAGACTTCAAGAGACCCAGTACTTC,CASRLQETQYF
NA,TRBV2,12,TRBJ1-6,NA,TGTGCCAGCGCTGGGCAGTCTTCACCCCTCCACTTT,CASAGQSSPLHF
NA,TRBV21-1,17,TRBJ2-2,NA,TGTGCCAGCAGCACGCAGACTAGCGGGAGATTGGCCGGGGAGCTGTTTTTT,CASSTQTSGRLAGELFF
NA,TRBV4-1,15,TRBJ1-5,NA,TGCGCCAGCAGCCAAGGGCCCCAGACTAATCAGCCCCAGCATTTT,CASSQGPQTNQPQHF
NA,TRBV27,16,TRBJ2-1,NA,TGTGCCAGCAGTTTATCTGCCGGGACACGATACAATGAGCAGTTCTTC,CASSLSAGTRYNEQFF
NA,TRBV11-3,14,TRBJ1-2,once,TGTGCCAGCAGCTTTAGTTCCAGGGACTATGGCTACACCTTC,CASSFSSRDYGYTF
NA,TRBV7-9,15,TRBJ1-3,NA,TGTGCCAGCAGCTGGGACACCACCTCTGGAAACACCATATATTTT,CASSWDTTSGNTIYF
NA,TRBV7-2,12,TRBJ2-7,NA,TGTGCCAGCAGCTTTCGGGGCTACGAGCAGTACTTC,CASSFRGYEQYF
NA,TRBV25-1,14,TRBJ2-5,NA,TGTGCCAGCAGTGGCCCCGATGCTTCGGGGACCCAGTACTTC,CASSGPDASGTQYF
TRBD2,TRBV2,16,TRBJ2-5,NA,TGTGCCAGCATGAGTCGGACTAGCGGGGGACAAGAGACCCAGTACTTC,CASMSRTSGGQETQYF
TRBD2,TRBV4-1,20,TRBJ2-7,few,TGCGCCAGCAGCCAGGAACAATTGGGACTAGCGGGAGAAGCCCCCTACGAGCAGTACTTC,CASSQEQLGLAGEAPYEQYF
TRBD2,TRBV9,14,TRBJ2-3,NA,TGTGCCAGCAGCGTTAGCGGGGCGGTAGATACGCAGTATTTT,CASSVSGAVDTQYF
NA,TRBV5-1,14,TRBJ2-2,NA,TGCGCCAGCAGCTTTACGCCGGGCACCGGGGAGCTGTTTTTT,CASSFTPGTGELFF
NA,TRBV6-5,14,TRBJ1-2,NA,TGTGCCAGCAGGGGAGGCTCCTTCTGGGATGGCTACACCTTC,CASRGGSFWDGYTF
TRBD2,TRBV5-1,14,TRBJ2-1,NA,TGCGCCAGCAGGGGACTAGCGGGGGACAATGAGCAGTTCTTC,CASRGLAGDNEQFF
NA,TRBV19,12,TRBJ1-2,once,TGTGCCAGTAGTGCGCTAAACTATGGCTACACCTTC,CASSALNYGYTF
TRBD2,TRBV7-3,15,TRBJ2-5,NA,TGTGCCAGCAGCGAGAGCGGGAGGATTCAAGAGACCCAGTACTTC,CASSESGRIQETQYF
NA,TRBV5-1,13,TRBJ2-5,once,TGCGCCAGCAGCGAGGGTGAGTGGGAGACCCAGTACTTC,CASSEGEWETQYF
TRBD2,TRBV5-5,15,TRBJ2-1,NA,TGTGCCAGCAGCTCGACTAGCGGGAGAGTAGATGAGCAGTTCTTC,CASSSTSGRVDEQFF
NA,TRBV4-3,15,TRBJ2-2,once,TGCGCCAGCAGCCAACCCGGACTGAACACCGGGGAGCTGTTTTTT,CASSQPGLNTGELFF
TRBD1,TRBV29-1,13,TRBJ1-2,NA,TGCAGCGTTCTGGACAGGGGAAACTATGGCTACACCTTC,CSVLDRGNYGYTF
TRBD2,TRBV2,14,TRBJ2-1,once,TGTGCCAGCATGGGCGGGAGATCCTACAATGAGCAGTTCTTC,CASMGGRSYNEQFF
NA,TRBV7-7,14,TRBJ2-1,NA,TGTGCCAGCAGCCCAGACAGACTTAACAATGAGCAGTTCTTC,CASSPDRLNNEQFF
NA,TRBV7-3,13,TRBJ2-5,few,TGTGCCAGCAGCCGCAACAACCAAGAGACCCAGTACTTC,CASSRNNQETQYF
NA,TRBV27,18,TRBJ1-5,NA,TGTGCCAGCAGTTTAAGGTTCCAGAATCTAGGAGGCAATCAGCCCCAGCATTTT,CASSLRFQNLGGNQPQHF
TRBD1,TRBV19,16,TRBJ2-7,few,TGTGCCAGTAGTGCTAGAACAGGGGGCAAAACCTACGAGCAGTACTTC,CASSARTGGKTYEQYF
NA,TRBV11-2,15,TRBJ1-2,NA,TGTGCCAGCAGCTCGCCTTCCCGGGCTAACTATGGCTACACCTTC,CASSSPSRANYGYTF
TRBD1,TRBV18,14,TRBJ1-2,NA,TGTGCCAGCTCACCCACGACAGGGGAATATGGCTACACCTTC,CASSPTTGEYGYTF
TRBD1,TRBV5-4,16,TRBJ1-2,NA,TGTGCCAGCAGCAGGGGCCCCGGGACAGGGAATTGGGGCTACACCTTC,CASSRGPGTGNWGYTF
NA,TRBV28,13,TRBJ2-1,NA,TGTGCCAGCAGTGCACCTAGCTTTGGGGAGCAGTTCTTC,CASSAPSFGEQFF
NA,TRBV7-2,12,TRBJ2-7,NA,TGTGCCAGCAGCTTATACAGCTACGAGCAGTACTTC,CASSLYSYEQYF
TRBD1,TRBV7-2,17,TRBJ1-2,NA,TGTGCCAGCAGTTCGCTCTCCTTAGGACAGGACAACTATGGCTACACCTTC,CASSSLSLGQDNYGYTF
NA,TRBV5-6,17,TRBJ1-1,NA,TGTGCCAGCAGCTCCGGAGGGTGGACACTCATGAACACTGAAGCTTTCTTT,CASSSGGWTLMNTEAFF
TRBD2,TRBV5-6,17,TRBJ2-2,once,TGTGCCAGCAGCCCCCTAGCGGGGTATGCGAACACCGGGGAGCTGTTTTTT,CASSPLAGYANTGELFF